The 30 T cell receptor beta chains presented below share a single source sample, sequenced in a study of T-cell reconstitution after alpha-beta-depleted transplantation in children. The TCRbeta library was prepared with unique molecular identifiers. TCRdb re-derived calls from the PCR reads in MiXCR, one entry per CDR3 protein. The table includes roughly 100,000 distinct CDR3 sequences, roughly 7.6% detected once. The sample was PBMCs, taken before TCRalphabeta/CD19-depleted stem cell transplant. These receptors all come from a boy younger than 10 with acute lymphoblastic leukemia, due to receive a stem cell transplant.

The V gene is TRBV11-1, the J gene TRBJ2-3, with TRBD2 as a possible D gene (5 bases). From germline, CDR1 is SGHAT and CDR2 FQDESV (reference sequence). Trimming pared 1 base from V and 1 base from J, leaving 18 bases between. The CDR3 has 18 residues. This chain's CDR3 is CASSLVRVRGHRTDTQYF. The CDR3 bases are TGTGCCAGCAGCTTAGTTCGAGTTCGAGGGCATCGCACAGATACGCAGTATTTT.

This clonotype has only a few counts. The rearrangement joins TRBV7-9 to TRBJ2-3, with 7 bases aligning to TRBD2. The length of the CDR3 is 15 residues. With V trimmed by 5 bases and J by 5 bases, 10 bases remained unmatched. CDR1 is SEHNR, CDR2 FQNEAQ, per germline (reference sequence). Here the CDR3 DNA reads TGTGCCAGCAGCCCGGACCCAGGGAGGGTAGATACGCAGTATTTT. Its translation is CASSPDPGRVDTQYF.

This clonotype showed up many times. The chain recombines TRBV6-2 or TRBV6-3 with TRBJ1-5; 7 bases map to TRBD1. This CDR3 comprises 16 residues. With V trimmed by 2 bases and J by 3 bases, 7 bases remained unmatched. Germline lookup yields CDR1 MNHEY and CDR2 SVGEGT. The CDR3 coding sequence is TGTGCCAGCAGTTACCCCAGGGGGGGAAACAATCAGCCCCAGCATTTT. Its protein product is CASSYPRGGNNQPQHF.

This clonotype was seen at least ten times. The J gene is TRBJ2-1, the V gene TRBV29-1; D call uncertain. V lost 4 bases and J 0 bases, leaving 7 bases between the germline ends. This CDR3 has 13 amino acids. Germline loops: CDR1 SQVTM, CDR2 ANQGSEA. The CDR3 nucleotides read TGCAGCGTTGCGGCATACTCCTACAATGAGCAGTTCTTC. Protein: CSVAAYSYNEQFF.

The genes are TRBV20-1 and TRBJ2-7; D is possibly TRBD1 (6 bases). V was trimmed by 3 bases and J by 6 bases, leaving 21 bases between them. The length of the CDR3 is 15 residues. Germline assignment: CDR1 DFQATT and CDR2 SNEGSKA (reference sequence). DNA of the CDR3: TGCAGTGCTAGGGTCCCCGACAGGCTTGCGGGCGAGCAGTACTTC. Its protein is CSARVPDRLAGEQYF.

The sample holds many counts of this clonotype. V usage is TRBV7-9 and J usage is TRBJ1-5; 9 positions match TRBD1. After removal of 5 bases from V and 5 bases from J, the junction contained 4 bases not matched to a gene. There are 14 residues in the CDR3. Looked up from germline, CDR1 is SEHNR and CDR2 is FQNEAQ (reference sequence). CDR3 sequence reads: CASSLGTGHQPQHF. The CDR3 nucleotides are TGTGCCAGCAGCCTGGGGACAGGGCATCAGCCCCAGCATTTT.

Here the CDR3 reads CASSTGQGGNQPQHF. CDR3 DNA: TGTGCCAGCAGCACCGGACAGGGCGGCAATCAGCCCCAGCATTTT. The chain couples TRBV12-3 or TRBV12-4 to TRBJ1-5; TRBD1 matches at 8 bases. V lost 6 bases and J lost 2; bases outside the gene matches: 6. The CDR3 extends over 15 amino acids.

The rearrangement links TRBV5-1 to TRBJ2-5; possibly TRBD1 for D (6 bases). The length of the CDR3 is 16 residues. V gave up 4 bases and J gave up 1 base, with 17 bases separating them. CDR1 is SGHRS, CDR2 YFSETQ, per germline. CDR3 nucleotide sequence: TGCGCCAGCAGCAGGAACCCAGGGGTGGCCCAAGAGACCCAGTACTTC. This gives the protein CASSRNPGVAQETQYF. The full variable domain, completed using reference TRBV5-1 and TRBJ2-5, is KAGVTQTPRYLIKTRGQQVTLSCSPISGHRSVSWYQQTPGQGLQFLFEYFSETQRNKGNFPGRFSGRQFSNSRSEMNVSTLELGDSALYLCASSRNPGVAQETQYFGPGTRLLVL.

The table lists this clonotype with many counts. The V call is TRBV27, the J call TRBJ2-7; 8 bases line up with TRBD1. The CDR3 is made up of 15 amino acids. Trimming at V came to 4 bases and at J to 5 bases, leaving 10 bases not matched to a gene. Germline V gene sequence: CDR1 MNHEY, CDR2 SMNVEV (reference sequence). The CDR3 nucleotides are TGTGCCAGCAGTTCCTACCCCGGGACAGGTAACGAGCAGTACTTC. Protein: CASSSYPGTGNEQYF.

This clonotype was observed a handful of times. The V call is TRBV4-1, the J call TRBJ2-7; 9 bases fit TRBD1. Germline V gene lookup returns CDR1 MGHRA and CDR2 YSYEKL. With V trimmed by 0 bases and J by 2 bases, 5 bases remained unmatched. The CDR3 covers 16 residues. In nucleotides, the CDR3 is TGCGCCAGCAGCCAAGACGGGACAGGGATTACCTACGAGCAGTACTTC. Its protein is CASSQDGTGITYEQYF.

The chain links TRBV11-1 to TRBJ2-3; D uncertain. Germline V gene sequence: CDR1 SGHAT, CDR2 FQDESV (reference sequence). This CDR3 is 19 amino acids long. V was clipped by 1 base and J by 2 bases, with 22 bases between them. For the CDR3, the DNA is TGTGCCAGCAGCTTAGGGCCCCTGGCTAGTACCCGTTACACAGATACGCAGTATTTT. Encoded protein: CASSLGPLASTRYTDTQYF.

J is TRBJ2-5 and V is TRBV5-1; TRBD2 agrees at 9 bases. With V trimmed by 2 bases and J by 3 bases, 5 bases remained unmatched. The germline V gene encodes CDR1 SGHRS and CDR2 YFSETQ. This CDR3 region has 15 residues. CDR3 sequence reads: CASSFSSGGEETQYF. The CDR3 DNA reads as TGCGCCAGCAGCTTCAGTAGCGGGGGAGAAGAGACCCAGTACTTC.

This clonotype was seen a few times. This sequence joins TRBV25-1 and TRBJ2-7; no firm D call. The germline V and J ends were trimmed by 4 bases and 5 bases, with 12 bases remaining between them. Germline assignment: CDR1 MGHDK and CDR2 SYGVNS. This CDR3 is built from 13 residues. The CDR3, as DNA: TGTGCCAGCAGTGTCAAGGGCGACCACGAGCAGTACTTC. Its protein is CASSVKGDHEQYF.

Turning to this clonotype: Possible read error: a much larger clone is one base away. V is TRBV15 and J is TRBJ1-1; 7 bases line up with TRBD1. From germline, CDR1 is LNHNV and CDR2 YYDKDF (reference sequence). The CDR3 has 13 amino acids. The CDR3 DNA reads TGTGACACCAGCATCTTCAGGGGGTCGAAGGCTTTCTTT. It is translated as CDTSIFRGSKAFF.

This clonotype occurred a few times. The gene calls are TRBV6-5 and TRBJ2-1; TRBD1 agrees at 10 bases. The germline V gene has CDR1 MNHEY and CDR2 SVGAGI. Germline trimming cut 4 bases from V and 8 bases from J; bases unmatched to any gene: 14. The CDR3 has 17 residues. CDR3 nucleotides: TGTGCCAGCAGTTCCTATACCGGGACAGGGGCCGGGGATGAGCAGTTCTTC. Residues: CASSSYTGTGAGDEQFF.

This clonotype has a handful of counts. The V call is TRBV5-4, the J call TRBJ1-5, with D tentatively TRBD1 (5 bases). V lost 2 bases to trimming and J lost 6 bases, with 6 bases between them. This CDR3 has 12 residues. Germline CDR1 reads SGHNT; CDR2 reads YYREEE (reference sequence). The CDR3 DNA is TGTGCCAGCAGCTTTGGGGGTCAGCCCCAGCATTTT. This codes for CASSFGGQPQHF.

This clonotype was counted a few times. This chain joins TRBV3-1 and TRBJ1-1; TRBD1 is a possible D gene (5 bases). The CDR3 has 18 residues. Germline V CDR1 and CDR2: LGHDT, YNNKEL (reference sequence). The germline V and J ends were trimmed by 4 bases and 3 bases, with 24 bases remaining between them. CDR3 sequence (DNA): TGTGCCAGCAGCCTCCCCCGGAGAGGGGTAATCGGGCACACTGAAGCTTTCTTT. It yields the protein CASSLPRRGVIGHTEAFF.

This clonotype was seen only a few times. This rearrangement joins TRBV5-1 to TRBJ1-4; D is possibly TRBD1 (5 bases). The length of the CDR3 is 14 residues. Trimming stripped 0 bases from V and 5 bases from J, with 8 bases between. Looked up from germline, CDR1 is SGHRS and CDR2 is YFSETQ. The CDR3 here is CASSLDGGNEKLFF. CDR3 coding DNA: TGCGCCAGCAGCTTGGACGGGGGGAATGAAAAACTGTTTTTT.

This clonotype was found many times. This chain links TRBV2 with TRBJ1-3; TRBD1 might be the D (6 bases). The CDR3 runs to 16 residues. V was pared by 7 bases and J by 0 bases, with 16 bases between. Germline CDR1 SNHLY, CDR2 FYNNEI. CDR3 nucleotide sequence: TGTGCCAGCAACCCATGGGACACCCGCTCTGGAAACACCATATATTTT. Amino acid sequence: CASNPWDTRSGNTIYF.

This clonotype was found a few times. Here the CDR3 DNA reads TGTGCCAGCAGCCAAGGGGCTAGGACAGGCGGAAACGGTGGCTACACCTTC. Protein sequence: CASSQGARTGGNGGYTF. The chain recombines TRBV3-1 with TRBJ1-2; 7 bases map to TRBD1. Per germline, CDR1 LGHDT and CDR2 YNNKEL (reference sequence). V trimming: 1 base; J trimming: 7 bases; junction bases outside the gene matches: 15. This CDR3 region has 17 residues.

This clonotype was observed at least ten times. The rearrangement joins TRBV12-3 or TRBV12-4 to TRBJ2-3, with TRBD2 matching 7 bases. The ends lost 6 bases at V and 0 bases at J; junction bases unmatched: 9. There are 16 residues in the CDR3. The CDR3 loop is CASSGEGQVSTDTQYF. For the CDR3, the DNA is TGTGCCAGCAGCGGGGAGGGGCAGGTTAGCACAGATACGCAGTATTTT.

This clonotype came up many times. This chain joins TRBV6-6 and TRBJ2-2; D is ambiguous. Trimming took 8 bases from V and 7 from J, leaving 14 bases between them. This CDR3 contains 13 residues. Germline V gene sequence: CDR1 MNHNY, CDR2 SVGAGI (reference sequence). CDR3 sequence (DNA): TGTGCCAGCTCGGGTACACGTGGCGGGGAGCTGTTTTTT. Translating it yields CASSGTRGGELFF.

This clonotype was counted many times. The chain couples TRBV9 to TRBJ2-2; TRBD2 agrees at 10 bases. The CDR3 loop spans 15 amino acids. The germline gives CDR1 SGDLS, CDR2 YYNGEE. With V trimmed by 4 bases and J by 4 bases, 4 bases remained unmatched. CDR3 coding DNA: TGTGCCAGCAGCCCGGGACTAGCGATCACCGGGGAGCTGTTTTTT. Protein product: CASSPGLAITGELFF.

In its sample, this clonotype was seen many times. The chain uses TRBV5-5 and TRBJ2-2, with unresolved D. This CDR3 region has 14 residues. Looked up from germline, CDR1 is SGHKS and CDR2 is YYEKEE (reference sequence). The V end lost 0 bases, the J end lost 4 bases, and 7 bases lay between the germline ends. The CDR3 protein is CASSLAGSTGELFF. CDR3 nucleotide sequence: TGTGCCAGCAGCTTGGCCGGCAGCACCGGGGAGCTGTTTTTT.

A few counts support this clonotype. The gene calls are TRBV5-1 and TRBJ2-7; TRBD1 matches at 7 bases. V gave up 0 bases and J gave up 3 bases; unmatched junction bases: 6. The CDR3 loop spans 15 amino acids. Looked up from germline, CDR1 is SGHRS and CDR2 is YFSETQ. In nucleotides, the CDR3 is TGCGCCAGCAGCTTGGAACCGGGACAGTTCTACGAGCAGTACTTC. This encodes CASSLEPGQFYEQYF.

The chain has TRBV21-1 and TRBJ2-5; TRBD2, the table's D call, lacks a check against the DNA. TRBV21-1 is noted as a pseudogene. The CDR3 length is 16 residues. Here the CDR3 DNA reads TGTGCCTCTAGCCGGGGGGGGGCCGGGAATCAAGAGACCCAGTACTTC. Translation gives CASSRGGAGNQETQYF.

This clonotype was counted many times. V usage is TRBV28 and J usage is TRBJ2-7, with D maybe TRBD2 (5 bases). The germline V and J ends were trimmed by 4 bases and 0 bases, with 10 bases remaining between them. CDR1 and CDR2 from the germline V gene are MDHEN and SYDVKM. The CDR3 extends over 14 amino acids. The CDR3 sequence is CASSYRDFSYEQYF. CDR3 sequence (DNA): TGTGCCAGCAGTTACCGGGATTTCTCCTACGAGCAGTACTTC.

This clonotype was counted ten times or more. The chain uses TRBV27 and TRBJ2-3, with TRBD2 matching over 8 bases. Germline V gene sequence: CDR1 MNHEY, CDR2 SMNVEV (reference sequence). This CDR3 is 15 amino acids long. Trimming removed 6 bases from V and 2 bases from J; junction bases left unmatched: 7. The CDR3 region is CASSHSGVSTDTQYF. The DNA of the CDR3 is TGTGCCAGCAGCCATAGCGGGGTGTCCACAGATACGCAGTATTTT.

The chain combines TRBV4-1 with TRBJ1-4; the D is unclear. The CDR3 is 16 amino acids. Trimming took 1 base from V and 5 from J, leaving 14 bases between them. Germline loops: CDR1 MGHRA, CDR2 YSYEKL. CDR3 DNA: TGCGCCAGCAGCCAAGGAATTTATGTGGGAAATGAAAAACTGTTTTTT. Amino acids: CASSQGIYVGNEKLFF.

This clonotype occurred a few times. The chain joins TRBV12-3 or TRBV12-4 to TRBJ2-1; tentatively, D is TRBD2 (6 bases). Between the trimmed V and J ends, which lost 5 bases and 4 bases, there was a span of 21 bases. CDR3 length: 17 residues. Here the CDR3 reads CASSPLAVETQYNEQFF. CDR3 nucleotides: TGTGCCAGCAGTCCGTTAGCGGTGGAGACCCAGTACAATGAGCAGTTCTTC.